The clone carrying this TCR beta chain was detected only once. The antigen remains undetermined. The trim removed 4 bases at V and 4 bases at J, leaving 6 bases unmatched. The germline V gene has CDR1 SGHRS and CDR2 YFSETQ. The CDR3 has 14 residues. This sample is drawn from a study of cytomegalovirus exposure and HLA in healthy donors. General study results and limits: Across all donors, roughly uniform sequencing depth was an assumption of the presence/absence analyses. Most TCR sequences were uncommon, yet certain public TCRs appeared in many donors. Later on, an analysis found that several of the most significant clusters appeared to be linked to common viral pathogens, which included parvovirus B19.

The PCR ran on 60 Vbeta and 13 Jbeta primers. Libraries were prepared by immunoSEQ multiplex PCR; TCRdb keeps only in-frame clonotypes and omits some of them. The sample includes approximately 120,000 clones, around 78% of them seen just once. The sequenced sample consisted of PBMCs. This sequence was found in a man between 60 and 75 years old in good health and CMV-seropositive. V and J are TRBV5-1 and TRBJ1-2; TRBD1 agrees at 8 bases. CDR3 loop: CASSHPGGGYGYTF. As DNA, the CDR3 is TGCGCCAGCAGCCATCCAGGGGGCGGCTATGGCTACACCTTC.